The T cell receptor beta chain described here comes from a study of blood T cell repertoires in COVID-19. Study background: Acute and convalescent COVID-19 samples came from the United States, Italy and Spain. In each case, the material was cDNA or gDNA derived from T cells, B-cell-depleted T cells, or PBMCs.

In the study's own analysis: Reference gene primer amplification yielded estimated nucleated cell counts. Repertoires were generated with immunoSEQ multiplex PCR, while TCRdb's copy carries only in-frame clones and drops some. D and trimming were read from the DNA, whereas the V and J calls and clone size are those reported in that table. The sample contains more than 75,000 clones, approximately 82% of which appear only once. This TCR came from a man in his 60s with acute or convalescent COVID-19. The sample comprised peripheral blood.

The CDR3 spells CASSPAASGANVLTF. The CDR3 bases are TGTGCCAGCAGCCCCGCTGCGTCTGGGGCCAACGTCCTGACTTTC. The chain links TRBV6-5 to TRBJ2-6; D gene unclear. CDR1 and CDR2 (germline): MNHEY, SVGAGI. There are 15 residues in the CDR3. Trimming left V 6 bases short and J 1 base short, with 10 bases between.